This T cell receptor (beta chain) was sequenced in a study of cytomegalovirus exposure and HLA in healthy donors. General study points: It was in a later analysis that TCR association rates were seen to vary by HLA locus, highest for DRB1 and lowest for HLA-C.

Comments on this clone: Its antigen is still unknown.

V was clipped by 1 base and J by 2 bases; unmatched bases: 4. Germline V gene data show CDR1 as MGHRA and CDR2 as YSYEKL. The CDR3 is made up of 16 amino acids. The PCR contained 60 Vbeta and 13 Jbeta primers. The data were produced by immunoSEQ multiplex PCR, yet TCRdb's version contains in-frame clones alone and is incomplete. The table has over 20,000 clones, 70% seen once. This TCR derives from a woman aged 45 to 65 in good health and CMV-seronegative. The chain links TRBV4-1 to TRBJ2-1, with 8 bases matching TRBD2. The sequenced material came from PBMCs. CDR3 sequence: CASSQASGPTYNEQFF. CDR3 in DNA: TGCGCCAGCAGCCAAGCTAGCGGGCCTACCTACAATGAGCAGTTCTTC.